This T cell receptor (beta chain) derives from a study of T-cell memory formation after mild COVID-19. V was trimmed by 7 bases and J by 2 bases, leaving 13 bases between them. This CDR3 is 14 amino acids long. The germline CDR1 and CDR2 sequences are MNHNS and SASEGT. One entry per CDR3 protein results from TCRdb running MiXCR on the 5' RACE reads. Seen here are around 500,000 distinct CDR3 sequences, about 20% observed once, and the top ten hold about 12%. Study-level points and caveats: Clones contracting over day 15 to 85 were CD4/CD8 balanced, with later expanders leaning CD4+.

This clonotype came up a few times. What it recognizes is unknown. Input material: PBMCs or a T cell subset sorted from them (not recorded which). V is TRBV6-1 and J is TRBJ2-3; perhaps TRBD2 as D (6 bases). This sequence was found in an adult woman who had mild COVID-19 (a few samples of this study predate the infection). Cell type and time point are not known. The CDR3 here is CASNSRGYTDTQYF. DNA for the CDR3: TGTGCCAGCAACTCTCGGGGGTACACAGATACGCAGTATTTT.